Presented here are 10 T cell receptor beta chains from one specimen sequenced in a study of blood T cells in healthy people across ages. Using a J-beta primer mix together with a sample-barcoded 5' primer, a second PCR was run for roughly 7 to 11 cycles. MiXCR was run by TCRdb on the 5' RACE reads, yielding one entry per CDR3 protein. The table has some 920,000 distinct CDR3 sequences, 51% seen once. The specimen sequenced was blood. The receptors shown here come from a woman aged 60-75 years in good health.

The chain links TRBV5-6 to TRBJ2-4, with no clear D. From germline, CDR1 is SGHDT and CDR2 YYEEEE. The CDR3 is made up of 12 amino acids. The V gene lost 5 bases and the J gene lost 2 bases, with 5 bases spanning the gap. CDR3 DNA sequence: TGTGCCAGCAGGGTGTCCAAAAACATTCAGTACTTC. This sequence encodes CASRVSKNIQYF.

The rearrangement uses TRBV20-1 and TRBJ1-1, with a possible D match to TRBD1 (5 bases). The V end lost 0 bases, the J end lost 5 bases, and 10 bases lay between the germline ends. Germline V gives CDR1 DFQATT, CDR2 SNEGSKA (reference sequence). CDR3 size: 13 residues. The CDR3 protein is CSARDRVTTEAFF. The CDR3 DNA reads TGCAGTGCTAGAGACAGGGTGACAACTGAAGCTTTCTTT.

The DNA of the CDR3 is TGTGCCAGCAGTTCGGGGACTAGCGGGAGAGGGGGCACAGATACGCAGTATTTT. Translated, it gives CASSSGTSGRGGTDTQYF. The rearrangement links TRBV27 to TRBJ2-3, with 14 bases aligning to TRBD2. CDR1 MNHEY and CDR2 SMNVEV come from the germline V gene (reference sequence). Trimming took 4 bases from V and 1 from J; bases not matched to a gene: 7. The CDR3 is 18 residues long.

The chain couples TRBV2 to TRBJ2-7; 11 bases line up with TRBD2. The V gene end was trimmed by 4 bases and the J gene end by 3 bases; junction bases not matched to a gene: 5. The CDR3 sequence is 15 residues long. CDR1 and CDR2 from the germline V gene are SNHLY and FYNNEI. The CDR3 loop reads CASSGPGLADYEQYF. The CDR3 bases are TGTGCCAGCAGTGGCCCGGGACTAGCGGACTACGAGCAGTACTTC.

CDR3 sequence: CASSQVGAGAVTDTQYF. The CDR3 DNA is TGTGCCAGCAGCCAAGTCGGGGCGGGGGCGGTAACAGATACGCAGTATTTT. This chain uses TRBV4-2 with TRBJ2-3, with D maybe TRBD2 (7 bases). The length of the CDR3 is 17 residues. From germline, CDR1 is LGHNA and CDR2 YNFKEQ. V was trimmed by 1 base and J by 3 bases, leaving 17 bases between them.

This clonotype was counted a single time. The chain joins TRBV11-2 to TRBJ2-7; 9 bases are shared with TRBD2. After removal of 3 bases from V and 2 bases from J, the junction contained 5 bases not matched to a gene. The germline V gene has CDR1 SGHAT and CDR2 FQNNGV. The CDR3 has 15 residues. The CDR3 protein is CASSFPRGRAYEQYF. The CDR3, as DNA: TGTGCCAGCAGCTTCCCTCGCGGGAGGGCCTACGAGCAGTACTTC.

The CDR3 DNA reads as TGTGCCAGCAGCACAGGGACCCCTGGGCAGGGCTATGGCTACACCTTC. Amino acids: CASSTGTPGQGYGYTF. The chain couples TRBV7-2 to TRBJ1-2, with TRBD1 as a possible D gene (6 bases). The CDR3 loop spans 16 amino acids. Deletions cut 5 bases from V and 4 bases from J, with 20 bases between. Germline CDR1 reads SGHTA; CDR2 reads FQGNSA.

This rearrangement joins TRBV28 to TRBJ2-5; 7 nucleotides agree with TRBD2. Per the germline V gene, CDR1 is MDHEN and CDR2 is SYDVKM. V lost 5 bases, J lost 0 bases, and 6 bases stayed unmatched. This CDR3 has 15 amino acids. CDR3 DNA: TGTGCCAGCAGTCCCCGGGACTACTACCAAGAGACCCAGTACTTC. Encoded protein: CASSPRDYYQETQYF.

V gene TRBV20-1 combines with J gene TRBJ2-1, with 7 nucleotides matching TRBD2. The CDR3 covers 15 residues. The V gene end was trimmed by 3 bases and the J gene end by 1 base; junction bases not matched to a gene: 6. Looked up from germline, CDR1 is DFQATT and CDR2 is SNEGSKA (reference sequence). CDR3 residues: CSASGGGVSYNEQFF. In nucleotides, the CDR3 is TGCAGTGCTAGTGGGGGAGGGGTATCCTACAATGAGCAGTTCTTC.

The chain carries TRBV7-9 and TRBJ2-7; unclear D gene. Germline CDR1 SEHNR, CDR2 FQNEAQ (reference sequence). This CDR3 region has 11 residues. V was pared by 8 bases and J by 4 bases, with 9 bases between. The CDR3 bases are TGTGCCAGCGGGTCCTTATACGAGCAGTACTTC. It specifies CASGSLYEQYF.